This T cell receptor beta chain was identified during a study of blood T cell repertoires in COVID-19. Background on the study: The study drew acute and convalescent COVID-19 samples from the United States, Italy and Spain. From T cells, B-cell-depleted T cells, or PBMCs came the material, which was cDNA or gDNA.

This clone was seen just once. Under the authors' procedure: Amplifying reference gene primers gave estimates of nucleated cell counts. The data were produced by immunoSEQ multiplex PCR, yet TCRdb's version contains in-frame clones alone and is incomplete. The V and J calls and the clone size are those of that table, but D and trimming were determined from the DNA. The sample has 300,000 to 450,000 clones, more than 75% seen once. The CDR3 length is 14 residues. The V gene's germline CDR1 is SGHRS and CDR2 YFSETQ. The V and J ends lost 3 bases and 1 base respectively, with 10 bases between them. The material sequenced was peripheral blood. The TCR comes from a human donor with acute or convalescent COVID-19. The donor label of this sample is uncertain. The genes are TRBV5-1 and TRBJ1-1; D is perhaps TRBD1 (5 bases). CDR3: CASSSQTANTEAFF. The CDR3, as DNA: TGCGCCAGCAGCTCACAGACAGCGAACACTGAAGCTTTCTTT.